This TCR beta chain stems from a study of resident and recirculating memory T cells in vitiligo. J was trimmed by 5 bases and V by 8 bases; bases with no gene match: 5. The germline V gene has CDR1 LNHDA and CDR2 SQIVND (reference sequence). This CDR3 has 12 residues. Sequenced by immunoSEQ multiplex PCR; TCRdb stores in-frame clones only, minus some. This sample has 70,000 to 75,000 clones, with roughly 90% found just once. The rearrangement uses TRBV19 and TRBJ2-5; 7 bases are a match to TRBD1. The TCR originated in a male donor with vitiligo. Sequenced: blood. CDR3 sequence (DNA): TGTGCCAGTCGCACAGGGGCGGAGACCCAGTACTTC. As protein: CASRTGAETQYF.